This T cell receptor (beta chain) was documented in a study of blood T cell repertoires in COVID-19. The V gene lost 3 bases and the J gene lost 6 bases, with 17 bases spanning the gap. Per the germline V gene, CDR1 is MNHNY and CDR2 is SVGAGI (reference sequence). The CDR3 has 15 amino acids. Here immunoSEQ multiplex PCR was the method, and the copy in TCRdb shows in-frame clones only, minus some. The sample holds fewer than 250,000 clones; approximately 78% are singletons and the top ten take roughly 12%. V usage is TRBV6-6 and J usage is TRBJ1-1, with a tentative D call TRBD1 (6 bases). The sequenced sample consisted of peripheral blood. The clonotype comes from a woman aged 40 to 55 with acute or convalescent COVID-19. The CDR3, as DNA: TGTGCCAGCAGTTATTCAACAGGGAATGGGGCTGAAGCTTTCTTT. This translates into CASSYSTGNGAEAFF.